This note documents a single T cell receptor beta chain sequence. Antigen: not known. This record comes from a study of CD8 T cells in ankylosing spondylitis. Findings and limits, study-wide: A motif in TCR beta, a set of eight highly homologous variants, appeared characteristic of ankylosing spondylitis blood. Significant enrichment of disease-linked clones was reported in matched ankylosing spondylitis synovial fluid. Clones linked to disease, bearing a CD8+ phenotype, were relatively rare in peripheral blood.

5'-RACE, quantitative and with molecular barcodes, yielded the TCR beta libraries. TCRdb re-called the 5' RACE reads with MiXCR, one entry per CDR3 protein. The data hold about 400,000 distinct CDR3 sequences, with around 20% observed a single time. V was pared by 3 bases and J by 6 bases, with 14 bases between. The CDR3 extends over 13 amino acids. Germline values: CDR1 DFQATT, CDR2 SNEGSKA (reference sequence). The sample consisted of blood, either unsorted or a sorted T cell fraction (not recorded which). The receptor was isolated from a male donor with ankylosing spondylitis. The chain has TRBV20-1 and TRBJ1-1; no firm D call. The CDR3 coding sequence is TGCAGTGCTAGGCCGTGGAGGTTGGCTGAAGCTTTCTTT. It is translated as CSARPWRLAEAFF.